The 22 T cell receptor beta chains listed next were all sequenced from one sample in a study of T cells expressing NK-cell markers. TCRdb re-analyzed the 5' RACE reads; it lists each CDR3 protein once, without DNA. This sample contains under 600,000 distinct CDR3 sequences. What was sequenced was blood T cells: a sorted CD56 or NKG2C T cell subset, CD4+ or CD8+ T cells, or bulk PBMC T cells (not recorded which). The origin of the receptors is a woman in her 50s in good health.

The chain links TRBV24-1 to TRBJ2-7; TCRdb's assignment of TRBD2 cannot be checked, as there is no DNA. Germline values: CDR1 KGHDR, CDR2 SFDVKD. This CDR3 is 13 amino acids long. CDR3 region: CATSDPPSYEQYF.

The rearrangement links TRBV29-1 to TRBJ2-6. The germline V gene has CDR1 SQVTM and CDR2 ANQGSEA. The CDR3 totals 14 residues. The chain's CDR3 is CSASQGSGANVLTF.

The V call is TRBV5-1, the J call TRBJ2-1. Looked up from germline, CDR1 is SGHRS and CDR2 is YFSETQ. The CDR3 totals 14 residues. CDR3 loop: CASSLANSLGEQFF.

The genes are TRBV7-9 and TRBJ1-1; TCRdb returns TRBD1, unconfirmable since there is no DNA. CDR1 SEHNR and CDR2 FQNEAQ come from the germline V gene (reference sequence). The CDR3 totals 13 residues. The CDR3 is CASKRGMNTEAFF.

The J gene is TRBJ2-1, the V gene TRBV20-1. CDR1 and CDR2 (germline): DFQATT, SNEGSKA (reference sequence). This CDR3 is 15 amino acids long. Here the CDR3 reads CSARDVGTLWKEQFF.

The chain is built from TRBV10-1 and TRBJ2-5; the D call from TCRdb, TRBD2, cannot be confirmed without DNA. Germline V CDR1 and CDR2: WNHNN, SYGVQD (reference sequence). The CDR3 spans 14 residues. The CDR3 is CASSAGGPQETQYF.

The chain has TRBV6-6 and TRBJ2-6. The germline V gene has CDR1 MNHNY and CDR2 SVGAGI (reference sequence). The CDR3 has 15 amino acids. CDR3 amino acids: CASSYGPPGANVLTF.

V usage is TRBV7-9 and J usage is TRBJ1-2. CDR3 length: 13 amino acids. Per the germline V gene, CDR1 is SEHNR and CDR2 is FQNEAQ (reference sequence). CDR3 sequence: CASSPAPGMGYTF.

This rearrangement joins TRBV19 to TRBJ1-1; the TCRdb call, TRBD1, lacks DNA for checking. This CDR3 is built from 16 residues. Germline CDR1 LNHDA, CDR2 SQIVND (reference sequence). CDR3 loop: CASSIASRGGNTEAFF.

The chain couples TRBV27 to TRBJ2-3; the TRBD1 assignment by TCRdb is unverifiable without DNA. Germline V CDR1 and CDR2: MNHEY, SMNVEV (reference sequence). The CDR3 has 13 residues. The CDR3 is CASRGLNSDTQYF.

The chain is built from TRBV5-8 and TRBJ1-1. This CDR3 contains 11 residues. CDR1 is SGHTS and CDR2 is YDEGEE in the germline V gene. The CDR3 sequence: CASSLAGRAFF.

The chain recombines TRBV6-1 with TRBJ2-1; TCRdb designates TRBD1, a call that cannot be tested without DNA. CDR1 is MNHNS and CDR2 is SASEGT in the germline V gene. There are 14 residues in the CDR3. This CDR3 is CASSPDRVYNEQFF.

The V gene is TRBV6-2 or TRBV6-3, the J gene TRBJ2-1; TCRdb proposes TRBD2, but this gene call is untestable without DNA. The CDR3 is made up of 15 amino acids. Germline V lookup: CDR1 MNHEY, CDR2 SVGEGT. CDR3 region: CASSTPGLAGGRQFF.

The chain recombines TRBV5-5 with TRBJ2-5; TCRdb proposes TRBD2, but this gene call is untestable without DNA. The CDR3 sequence is 15 residues long. CDR1 is SGHKS, CDR2 YYEKEE, per germline (reference sequence). The CDR3 loop is CASSLGLGRSETQYF.

The gene calls are TRBV6-2 or TRBV6-3 and TRBJ2-3; TCRdb outputs TRBD1, but without DNA this stays unchecked. From germline, CDR1 is MNHEY and CDR2 SVGEGT. CDR3 size: 16 residues. CDR3 amino acids: CASSYTIGGAADTQYF.

This rearrangement joins TRBV4-2 to TRBJ2-3. There are 13 residues in the CDR3. CDR1 and CDR2 from the germline V gene are LGHNA and YNFKEQ. The CDR3 protein is CASSPRLEDTQYF.

This chain uses TRBV7-9 with TRBJ2-5; checking the TCRdb D call of TRBD2 is not possible without DNA. CDR1 is SEHNR and CDR2 is FQNEAQ in the germline V gene (reference sequence). This CDR3 has 12 residues. CDR3 sequence reads: CASSPPTSSQYF.

This rearrangement joins TRBV5-1 to TRBJ2-1; TCRdb gives TRBD1 as the D gene, but with no DNA this cannot be confirmed. The CDR3 loop spans 13 amino acids. Per germline, CDR1 SGHRS and CDR2 YFSETQ. CDR3 loop: CASSQVPNNEQFF.

The chain uses TRBV7-8 and TRBJ2-5; TCRdb designates TRBD1, a call that cannot be tested without DNA. The CDR3 totals 14 residues. CDR1 and CDR2 from the germline V gene are SGHVS and FQNEAQ. The CDR3: CASSRTREVETQYF.

This rearrangement joins TRBV5-1 to TRBJ2-7. The CDR3 is 13 amino acids. Looked up from germline, CDR1 is SGHRS and CDR2 is YFSETQ. The CDR3 is CASSLEILGEQYF.

The CDR3: CSARVSSRAETQYF. This chain uses TRBV20-1 with TRBJ2-5. In germline, CDR1 is DFQATT, CDR2 SNEGSKA (reference sequence). This CDR3 contains 14 residues.

This chain's CDR3 is CASSSATREGRVEQFF. The rearrangement links TRBV11-3 to TRBJ2-1; TCRdb's D call of TRBD2 is untestable without DNA. The germline V gene has CDR1 SGHNT and CDR2 YENEEA. This CDR3 spans 16 amino acids.